The rows below give T cell receptor beta chains drawn from one sample of a study of hypomethylating agent response in myelodysplastic syndrome. TCRdb keeps only in-frame clones here, not all; method: immunoSEQ multiplex PCR. The repertoire holds about 7,200 clones, with around 87% as singletons. The sample consisted of bone marrow, taken before or after starting hypomethylating agent treatment for myelodysplastic syndrome (not recorded which). These receptor sequences come from a human donor with myelodysplastic syndrome. Each CDR3 is given without its conserved first and last residue.

TRBV11-2	TRBJ2-5	ATAPGLYQETQY
TRBV7-8	TRBJ1-2	ASSLGDRVNGYT
TRBV20-1	TRBJ2-1	SASWDGEQF
TRBV9	TRBJ1-2	ASSTYYGYT
TRBV21-1	TRBJ1-1	ASSIGEAEAF
TRBV19	TRBJ1-5	ASSMMVGDQPQH
TRBV5-6	TRBJ2-5	ASSWDRASGTQY
TRBV2	TRBJ1-1	ASKPGGTEAF
TRBV11-1	TRBJ2-2	ASSFRGQGAGELF
TRBV5-1	TRBJ1-1	ASSLAIQMGAEAF
TRBV5-5	TRBJ2-2	ASSSSGGRTGELF